This T cell receptor (beta chain) was observed in a study of blood T cell repertoires in COVID-19. The CDR3 has 17 residues. Germline values: CDR1 MNHEY, CDR2 SVGEGT. J gave up 4 bases and V 1 base, and 7 bases lay outside the gene matches. Participant-given clinical history determined each cohort assignment. The protocol was immunoSEQ multiplex PCR, while the TCRdb copy is restricted to in-frame clones and leaves out a portion. Among about 320,000 clones listed, around 90% were seen once. The V and J genes are TRBV6-2 or TRBV6-3 and TRBJ2-4; TRBD2 matches at 10 bases. The sequenced material came from PBMCs or T cells enriched from blood (not recorded which). The receptor comes from a man in his 60s who had recovered from COVID-19. The CDR3 DNA reads TGTGCCAGCAGTTACTGGTCTAGCGGGGGACTAAAAAACATTCAGTACTTC. Protein sequence: CASSYWSSGGLKNIQYF.